This T cell receptor (beta chain) was documented in a study of T cells and copy number aberrations in small-cell lung cancer (dated by TCRdb to the early 2020s). With respect to the entire study: TCR repertoire sequencing was paired with whole-exome sequencing of the same tumor regions to relate T cell metrics to mutations and copy number aberrations. Tumor TCR data existed for some 17 patients, and roughly 15 patients had TCR data from both tumor tissue and normal tissue. Points the paper makes about the study in general: The study was limited by a small sample size because surgical resection is uncommon in small-cell lung cancer, and validation of the findings is required. Every specimen was formalin-fixed paraffin-embedded tissue, a material known to introduce sequencing artifacts. Across regions, the TCR repertoire was highly heterogeneous, with 79.9-97.7% of clones confined to a single region, an overlap lower than the overlap seen in localized NSCLC. Tumors had lower T-cell density, richness and clonality than adjacent lung tissue, but the difference in density was not significant. Tumor T-cell density, richness and clonality were negatively correlated with higher copy number aberration burden.

Points on this clone: The antigen this receptor binds is unknown. Per-nucleotide qualities are absent, and no much larger clonotype sits a single base away.

Patients with limited-stage small-cell lung cancer who underwent surgical resection in Hangzhou, China, between the late 2000s and the early 2020s were included as donors. Every donor underwent upfront surgery with no preoperative chemotherapy or radiotherapy, and no donor received immunotherapy either before or after surgery. All 19 patients in the sequenced cohort were smokers or heavy second-hand smokers. To represent spatial heterogeneity of the primary tumors, a grid approach was used to collect three regions from each tumor FFPE block. Tumor regions were macrodissected to enrich malignant cells, and selection was limited to regions expected to yield at least 150 ng DNA. To characterize T cell repertoire heterogeneity, the study applied multi-region TCR-beta sequencing to resected limited-stage small-cell lung cancers and to tumor-adjacent lung tissue. The AllPrep DNA/RNA FFPE Kit (Qiagen) was used to extract genomic DNA from FFPE tissue.

V is cut by 5 bases and J by 2 bases, and the space between the germline ends is 10 bases. Inclusive of the bounding cysteine and phenylalanine, the CDR3 is 14 residues long. CDR3 DNA is the only sequence kept; it has 42 bases, read in frame from the first base. Reading the germline V gene (reference sequence) gives CDR1 SEHNR and CDR2 FQNEAQ. The immunoSEQ hsTCRB Kit, with multiplexed V- and J-gene primers, was used to amplify TCR-beta CDR3 regions from genomic DNA. Unique DNA barcodes were added in a second PCR, and the samples were pooled together with one negative control and one positive control. An Illumina MiSeq running a 150-cycle paired-end protocol was used to sequence the pooled TCR-beta libraries. Per the authors' processing: Adaptive Biotechnologies processed the raw sequencing data and produced a report containing normalized, annotated TCR-beta repertoires. T-cell density was calculated by normalizing TCR-beta templates to usable DNA, with usable DNA estimated through amplification of housekeeping genes. Richness was defined as the count of unique rearrangements, and clonality was defined as 1 minus Pielou's evenness. Three measures quantified intratumor TCR heterogeneity between regions: the Jaccard index, the Morisita overlap index, and the proportion of shared top-20 clonotypes. This is the immuneACCESS table as TCRdb keeps it, with only in-frame sequences that have V and J called. A part of the clones is gone; compared with another copy, unresolved V genes explain less than half, and the rest is unexplained. The V and J calls and the clone size are those of that table, but D and trimming were determined from the DNA. The sample table lists about 160 clones, about 89% of them with a count of one. Around 6.8% of the sample belongs to the ten largest clones.

Material: tumor tissue. The chain joins TRBV7-9 to TRBJ1-3; no confident D gene assignment can be made. This TCR was sampled from a woman aged 50 to 65 with small cell lung cancer. The CDR3 protein is CASSRDSAGNTIYF. The bases read TGTGCCAGCAGCCGAGACTCAGCTGGAAACACCATATATTTT.